These 18 T cell receptor beta chains originate from one sample sequenced in a study of T cell responses to AZD1222 COVID-19 vaccine listed by TCRdb under 2021. The sample's time point, from its label and the paper: baseline before first vaccination. The library came from the immunoSEQ multiplex PCR assay. What TCRdb holds here is the immuneACCESS table cut down to in-frame rearrangements. Part of the clones is not present; checked against another copy, under half of the missing clones reflect an unresolved V gene, and the others are unexplained. The sample yields around 150,000 clones; about four fifths were counted once. Roughly 3.9% of the sample lies in the top ten. Sequences were derived from peripheral blood, sampled on day 0 of AZD1222 vaccination. The source is an adult in good health.

The chain couples TRBV7-9 to TRBJ1-1; D call uncertain. There are 13 residues in the CDR3. Trimming took off 3 bases at V and 1 base at J, with 6 bases between the two ends. In germline, CDR1 is SEHNR, CDR2 FQNEAQ (reference sequence). CDR3 loop: CASSFKPNTEAFF. The CDR3 region has the DNA TGTGCCAGCAGCTTTAAACCGAACACTGAAGCTTTCTTT.

The V and J genes are TRBV9 and TRBJ1-2; the D is unclear. V was trimmed by 0 bases and J by 2 bases, leaving 11 bases between them. Germline CDR1 SGDLS, CDR2 YYNGEE. The CDR3 sequence is 15 residues long. The DNA for the CDR3 is TGTGCCAGCAGCGTAGGCTTTTTGGGGAACTATGGCTACACCTTC. Amino acid sequence: CASSVGFLGNYGYTF.

The chain uses TRBV7-9 and TRBJ1-1; maybe TRBD1 (6 bases). Trimming pared 5 bases from V and 4 bases from J, leaving 17 bases between. CDR3 length: 15 residues. CDR1 SEHNR and CDR2 FQNEAQ come from the germline V gene (reference sequence). The CDR3 protein is CASSVLGGEGTEAFF. The CDR3, as DNA: TGTGCCAGCAGCGTCCTCGGGGGCGAAGGCACTGAAGCTTTCTTT. The complete variable domain, with remaining parts taken from reference TRBV7-9 and TRBJ1-1, reads DTGVSQNPRHKITKRGQNVTFRCDPISEHNRLYWYRQTLGQGPEFLTYFQNEAQLEKSRLLSDRFSAERPKGSFSTLEIQRTEQGDSAMYLCASSVLGGEGTEAFFGQGTRLTVV.

The J gene is TRBJ1-6, the V gene TRBV11-2; no reliable D call. V lost 6 bases, J lost 0 bases, and 3 bases lay in between. Germline CDR1 SGHAT, CDR2 FQNNGV. CDR3 size: 13 residues. DNA for the CDR3: TGTGCCAGCAGTTACTCCTATAATTCACCCCTCCACTTT. Protein: CASSYSYNSPLHF.

The V gene is TRBV7-3, the J gene TRBJ2-3; 8 bases align to TRBD1. The CDR3 has 14 amino acids. CDR1 and CDR2 (germline): SGHTA, FQGTGA. The ends lost 3 bases at V and 3 bases at J; junction bases unmatched: 2. The CDR3 spells CASSLTGVTDTQYF. The CDR3 DNA reads as TGTGCCAGCAGCTTGACAGGGGTGACAGATACGCAGTATTTT.

V usage is TRBV27 and J usage is TRBJ1-1; 9 bases are shared with TRBD1. V shed 4 bases, J shed 4 bases, and the junction held 7 bases outside the gene matches. Germline-derived CDR1 and CDR2 are MNHEY and SMNVEV (reference sequence). This CDR3 is 15 amino acids long. The CDR3 loop is CASSYRGRRSTEAFF. The CDR3 DNA is TGTGCCAGCAGTTACAGGGGGCGAAGGTCCACTGAAGCTTTCTTT.

The chain combines TRBV5-4 with TRBJ2-1, with 7 bases identical to TRBD1. The CDR3 is 15 amino acids. CDR1 is SGHNT and CDR2 is YYREEE in the germline V gene (reference sequence). V gave up 5 bases and J gave up 0 bases; unmatched junction bases: 5. DNA of the CDR3: TGTGCCAGCAGTCCTACAGGGGACTCCTACAATGAGCAGTTCTTC. It yields the protein CASSPTGDSYNEQFF. Using reference TRBV5-4 and TRBJ2-1 for the parts outside the CDR3, the full variable domain is ETGVTQSPTHLIKTRGQQVTLRCSSQSGHNTVSWYQQALGQGPQFIFQYYREEENGRGNFPPRFSGLQFPNYSSELNVNALELDDSALYLCASSPTGDSYNEQFFGPGTRLTVL.

The chain links TRBV7-3 to TRBJ1-6; unclear D gene. The V end lost 4 bases, the J end lost 1 base, and 5 bases lay between the germline ends. This CDR3 contains 14 residues. Germline V gene data show CDR1 as SGHTA and CDR2 as FQGTGA. The DNA of the CDR3 is TGTGCCAGCAGCTCAGCTTCCTATAATTCACCCCTCCACTTT. It encodes CASSSASYNSPLHF. Filled out from reference TRBV7-3 and TRBJ1-6, the complete variable domain reads GAGVSQTPSNKVTEKGKYVELRCDPISGHTALYWYRQSLGQGPEFLIYFQGTGAADDSGLPNDRFFAVRPEGSVSTLKIQRTERGDSAVYLCASSSASYNSPLHFGNGTRLTVT.

This sequence joins TRBV14 and TRBJ1-2; D uncertain. CDR1 is SGHDN and CDR2 is FVKESK in the germline V gene. Trimming removed 4 bases at V and 10 bases at J, with 4 bases between. This CDR3 is built from 9 residues. CDR3 in amino acids: CASSRAYTF. The CDR3 region has the DNA TGTGCCAGCAGCCGAGCCTACACCTTC.

The chain carries TRBV6-5 and TRBJ2-2; the D is unclear. This CDR3 has 13 amino acids. In germline, CDR1 is MNHEY, CDR2 SVGAGI. The V gene lost 5 bases and the J gene lost 4 bases, with 8 bases spanning the gap. The CDR3, as DNA: TGTGCCAGCAGTCCCGCGATCACCGGGGAGCTGTTTTTT. It codes for CASSPAITGELFF.

The chain carries TRBV9 and TRBJ1-1; no definite D call. CDR3 length: 13 residues. The V end lost 0 bases, the J end lost 7 bases, and 10 bases lay between the germline ends. Germline CDR1 reads SGDLS; CDR2 reads YYNGEE. The CDR3 DNA sequence: TGTGCCAGCAGCGTAGTAGGGTCTGGTGAAGCTTTCTTT. As protein: CASSVVGSGEAFF. The variable domain in full, with the rest retrieved from reference TRBV9 and TRBJ1-1, is DSGVTQTPKHLITATGQRVTLRCSPRSGDLSVYWYQQSLDQGLQFLIQYYNGEERAKGNILERFSAQQFPDLHSELNLSSLELGDSALYFCASSVVGSGEAFFGQGTRLTVV.

This sequence joins TRBV12-3 or TRBV12-4 and TRBJ2-7; tentative D call: TRBD2 (6 bases). V was cut by 6 bases and J by 7 bases, with 13 bases left in between. This CDR3 is built from 12 residues. The CDR3: CASSPGRGEQYF. The CDR3 coding sequence is TGTGCCAGCAGCCCCGGACGGGGGGAGCAGTACTTC.

The chain uses TRBV5-5 and TRBJ1-5, with 7 bases that match TRBD1. Trimming removed 2 bases from V and 7 bases from J; junction bases left unmatched: 9. CDR3 size: 15 residues. CDR1 is SGHKS, CDR2 YYEKEE, per germline (reference sequence). The CDR3 region has the DNA TGTGCCAGCAGCTTAACGACAGGGCAAGGACAGCCCCAGCATTTT. Its protein is CASSLTTGQGQPQHF.

The chain links TRBV7-9 to TRBJ1-5; possible D gene TRBD1, 5 bases. Trimming cost V 1 base and J 3 bases, with 13 bases left between them. This CDR3 region has 16 residues. CDR1 and CDR2 from the germline V gene are SEHNR and FQNEAQ (reference sequence). CDR3 DNA: TGTGCCAGCAGCTTAGTCGCAGGGTCGAACAATCAGCCCCAGCATTTT. It yields the protein CASSLVAGSNNQPQHF.

The chain links TRBV15 to TRBJ2-5, with TRBD1 matching 9 bases. The trim removed 5 bases at V and 7 bases at J, leaving 8 bases unmatched. CDR3 length: 14 residues. Germline V gene lookup returns CDR1 LNHNV and CDR2 YYDKDF (reference sequence). The CDR3 is CATSRDRASGTQYF. The CDR3 nucleotides read TGTGCCACCAGCCGGGACAGGGCAAGTGGGACCCAGTACTTC.

The chain employs TRBV3-1 (or the pseudogene TRBV3-2) and TRBJ2-4; TRBD1 or TRBD2 may be the D gene (5 bases each). Trimming cost V 4 bases and J 6 bases, with 19 bases left between them. The CDR3 contains 16 residues. Germline V gene lookup returns CDR1 LGHDT and CDR2 YNNKEL (reference sequence). CDR3 in amino acids: CASSPESRDGINIQYF. CDR3 sequence (DNA): TGTGCCAGCAGCCCAGAAAGCCGGGACGGTATAAACATTCAGTACTTC.

In this sample, this clone turned up once. The rearrangement links TRBV5-4 to TRBJ2-5, with 10 bases aligning to TRBD1. Germline values: CDR1 SGHNT, CDR2 YYREEE (reference sequence). The CDR3 sequence is 17 residues long. Trimming took 4 bases from V and 5 from J; bases not matched to a gene: 14. CDR3 in DNA: TGTGCCAGCAGCCATATTGTGACAGGGGGCTTGAGGGAGACCCAGTACTTC. It codes for CASSHIVTGGLRETQYF.

The chain has TRBV2 and TRBJ1-4; 9 bases align to TRBD1. The CDR3 consists of 17 residues. Germline CDR1 SNHLY, CDR2 FYNNEI. V gave up 6 bases and J gave up 0 bases; unmatched junction bases: 8. DNA of the CDR3: TGTGCCAGCAGCGGACAGGGGTGGCCTGCAACTAATGAAAAACTGTTTTTT. Residues: CASSGQGWPATNEKLFF.